This is a list of T cell receptor beta chains from one sample in a study of blood T cell repertoires in COVID-19. Profiled with immunoSEQ multiplex PCR; TCRdb holds only in-frame clones, not every one. The sample lists about 330,000 clones; 92% were seen once. Sequenced sample: PBMCs or T cells enriched from blood (not recorded which). Receptor source: a woman younger than 45 who had recovered from COVID-19. CDR3s include the opening cysteine and the closing phenylalanine or tryptophan. A D gene is named only where the DNA matches it firmly. Some rows have no size entry. The others give once, few or many, or a class for an expanded clone.

>once|TRBV19|-|TRBJ1-5
TGTGCCAGTAGTAACAGGCAGGACGGAAAGGTTATCAATCAGCCCCAGCATTTT
CASSNRQDGKVINQPQHF
>-|TRBV7-2|TRBD1|TRBJ2-7
TGTGCCAGCAGCTTAGCAATCGTGGCAGGGGGCTACGAGCAGTACTTC
CASSLAIVAGGYEQYF
>-|TRBV10-3|-|TRBJ2-2
TGTGCCATCAGTGGACTCCCCGGCGGGGAGCTGTTTTTT
CAISGLPGGELFF
>-|TRBV28|TRBD1|TRBJ2-2
TGTGCCAGTCGACAGGGGAGCACCGGGGAGCTGTTTTTT
CASRQGSTGELFF
>-|TRBV28|-|TRBJ2-7
TGTGCCAGCAGCCCTCCGGGGGTGAGCTACGAGCAGTACTTC
CASSPPGVSYEQYF
>-|TRBV27|-|TRBJ1-2
TGTGCCAGCAGTCCCGATGGACAGAGTAACTATGGCTACACCTTC
CASSPDGQSNYGYTF
>-|TRBV27|-|TRBJ1-1
TGTGCCAGCTCCTTGGGACTGGAGACTGAAGCTTTCTTT
CASSLGLETEAFF
>-|TRBV27|TRBD2|TRBJ2-2
TGTGCCAGCAGTTTATCCGCTAGCGGCTTGACCGGGGAGCTGTTTTTT
CASSLSASGLTGELFF
>-|TRBV28|-|TRBJ2-3
TGTGCCAGCAGTTTGCGGGGCCCTAGCACAGATACGCAGTATTTT
CASSLRGPSTDTQYF
>-|TRBV11-3|-|TRBJ2-1
TGTGCCAGCAGCTTAGATCGGGGTCGGGGTGAGCAGTTCTTC
CASSLDRGRGEQFF
>-|TRBV2|-|TRBJ1-2
TGTGCCAGCAGTGACCGGCAGGGTAGATATGGCTACACCTTC
CASSDRQGRYGYTF
>-|TRBV28|-|TRBJ1-4
TGTGCCAGCAGCGGGACACGCGAAAAACTGTTTTTT
CASSGTREKLFF
>-|TRBV10-3|-|TRBJ2-7
TGTGCCACGAAGAGTTCCGACCTCTTACGGGGCGAGCAGTACTTC
CATKSSDLLRGEQYF
>-|TRBV19|-|TRBJ2-1
TGTGCCAGTACCGACAGGTTTTACAATGAGCAGTTCTTC
CASTDRFYNEQFF
>-|TRBV28|-|TRBJ2-6
TGTGCCAGCAGTTTATTTGGTACAGTTGGTGGGGCCAACGTCCTGACTTTC
CASSLFGTVGGANVLTF
>-|TRBV3-1/TRBV3-2|TRBD2|TRBJ2-1
TGTGCCAGCAGCCAAATTACTAGCGGGAACAATGAGCAGTTCTTC
CASSQITSGNNEQFF
>-|TRBV20-1|-|TRBJ2-5
TGCAGTGCTAGCGGGGGGCCCGCTATGTACTTC
CSASGGPAMYF
>-|TRBV28|-|TRBJ2-7
TGTGCCAGCAGTTCCTACTCAAATTCAAAACCTAGTAGGTCCTACGAGCAGTACTTC
CASSSYSNSKPSRSYEQYF
>-|TRBV7-9|-|TRBJ2-7
TGTGCCAGCACCCTACAGGGTTACGAGCAGTACTTC
CASTLQGYEQYF
>-|TRBV28|TRBD1|TRBJ1-2
TGTGCCAGCAGCCAGACCGGGACAGGGTACCGCTACACCTTC
CASSQTGTGYRYTF
>-|TRBV10-2|TRBD2|TRBJ2-1
TGCGCCAGCAAAAAAGGTAGCGGGAGTGTCGACAATGAGCAGTTCTTC
CASKKGSGSVDNEQFF
>once|TRBV28|TRBD1|TRBJ1-6
TGTGCCAGCAGTTTTCTTTTAGGGGACAGCACAAATTCACCCCTCCACTTT
CASSFLLGDSTNSPLHF
>-|TRBV11-3|-|TRBJ1-1
TGTGCCAGCAGCCCATTGTCAGGGAACACTGAAGCTTTCTTT
CASSPLSGNTEAFF
>-|TRBV3-1/TRBV3-2|TRBD2|TRBJ2-1
TGTGCCAGCAGAAGCGGGGGGGCGGAGGGTGAGCAGTTCTTC
CASRSGGAEGEQFF
>-|TRBV7-2|TRBD1|TRBJ2-1
TGTGCCAGCAGCCCTAGACAGGGATCATCCTACAATGAGCAGTTCTTC
CASSPRQGSSYNEQFF
>-|TRBV6-6|-|TRBJ2-7
TGTGCCAGCAGCTCCTACCGGAAGGGACTCTACGAGCAGTACTTC
CASSSYRKGLYEQYF